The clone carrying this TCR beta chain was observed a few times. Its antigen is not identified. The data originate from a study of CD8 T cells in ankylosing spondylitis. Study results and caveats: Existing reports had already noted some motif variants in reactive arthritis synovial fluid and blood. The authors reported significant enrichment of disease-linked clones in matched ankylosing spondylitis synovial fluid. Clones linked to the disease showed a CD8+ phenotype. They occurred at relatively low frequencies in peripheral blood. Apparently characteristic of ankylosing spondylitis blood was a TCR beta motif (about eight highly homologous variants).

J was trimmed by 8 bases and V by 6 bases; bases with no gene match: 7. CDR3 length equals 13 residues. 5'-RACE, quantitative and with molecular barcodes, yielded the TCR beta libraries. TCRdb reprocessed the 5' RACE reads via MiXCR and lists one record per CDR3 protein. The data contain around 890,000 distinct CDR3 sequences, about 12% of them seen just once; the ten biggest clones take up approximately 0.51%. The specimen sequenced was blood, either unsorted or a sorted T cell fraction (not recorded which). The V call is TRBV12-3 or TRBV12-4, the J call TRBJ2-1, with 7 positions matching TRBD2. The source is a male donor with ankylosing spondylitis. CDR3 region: CASRPGGSDEQFF. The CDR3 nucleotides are TGTGCCAGCAGACCAGGCGGGAGCGATGAGCAGTTCTTC.